The source of this T cell receptor beta chain is a study of T cell repertoires in cytomegalovirus infection. Notes on the study in general: Frequencies of public TCR beta families were cumulated, and this identified carriers of CMV plus the relevant HLA.

A single count supports this clonotype. Its antigen remains unknown. Germline V gene lookup returns CDR1 LNHDA and CDR2 SQIVND (reference sequence). CDR3 size: 14 residues. V shed 9 bases and J shed 2 bases, with 14 bases lying between them. TCRdb called the reads again in MiXCR, with one record for every CDR3 protein. The sample includes 75,000 to 100,000 distinct CDR3 sequences, less than 30% of them seen just once. Specimen: CD8+ T cells from cultured PBMCs, collected from culture after CMV antigen stimulation. The source of this sequence is a human donor in good health (CMV status not recorded). Some clones in this sample may be carry-over from other donors' samples. V usage is TRBV19 and J usage is TRBJ1-5; the D is unclear. The CDR3 nucleotides read TGTGCCAGCAAGGGCAACTCAGGCAATCAGCCCCAGCATTTT. Residues: CASKGNSGNQPQHF.